This is a list of T cell receptor beta chains from one sample in a study of T cell responses to AZD1222 COVID-19 vaccine. Clones were read by immunoSEQ multiplex PCR, and TCRdb kept only the in-frame ones, dropping some. Of around 140,000 clones in the sample, just over 90% were seen once. Sequencing was performed on peripheral blood, taken on day 0 of MenACWY control vaccination. These receptors were collected from an adult in good health. CDR3s include the opening cysteine and the closing phenylalanine or tryptophan. D genes are given only for firm matches. Where a row states a size, it is once, few, many or the class of an expanded clone; other rows omit it.

j_call d_call cdr3_length v_call clone_size cdr3_aa cdr3_nt
TRBJ2-1 - 16 TRBV7-9 - CASSPGGVSSYNEQFF TGTGCCAGCAGCCCGGGGGGCGTGAGCTCCTACAATGAGCAGTTCTTC
TRBJ2-6 TRBD1 17 TRBV10-3 - CASATGGANPGANVLTF TGTGCCAGCGCAACAGGGGGCGCAAACCCTGGGGCCAACGTCCTGACTTTC
TRBJ1-1 - 12 TRBV9 - CASSVEEGVAFF TGTGCCAGCAGCGTAGAAGAGGGTGTGGCTTTCTTT
TRBJ1-1 - 14 TRBV4-1 - CASSQDRGNTEAFF TGCGCCAGCAGCCAAGATAGGGGGAACACTGAAGCTTTCTTT
TRBJ2-5 TRBD1 13 TRBV6-5 - CASSPGQQETQYF TGTGCCAGCAGCCCGGGACAGCAAGAGACCCAGTACTTC
TRBJ2-1 TRBD2 17 TRBV9 - CASSRRTSGRFHNEQFF TGTGCCAGCAGCAGACGGACTAGCGGGAGATTCCACAATGAGCAGTTCTTC
TRBJ1-6 - 15 TRBV27 once CASSLEGTYGSPLHF TGTGCCAGCAGTTTAGAGGGCACTTACGGTTCACCCCTCCACTTT
TRBJ2-1 - 15 TRBV9 few CASSPLGGISGEQFF TGTGCCAGCAGCCCATTGGGCGGTATTAGTGGTGAGCAGTTCTTC
TRBJ2-1 - 15 TRBV5-6 - CASSLGLGIYNEQFF TGTGCCAGCAGCTTGGGTTTAGGGATCTACAATGAGCAGTTCTTC
TRBJ2-5 TRBD2 16 TRBV14 - CASSQATGLAGGTQYF TGTGCCAGCAGCCAAGCGACGGGACTAGCGGGAGGGACCCAGTACTTC
TRBJ2-7 - 15 TRBV4-2 - CASSHELSSSYEQYF TGTGCCAGCAGCCATGAATTGTCGAGCTCCTACGAGCAGTACTTC
TRBJ2-2 - 13 TRBV7-2 - CASSSSNTGELFF TGTGCCAGCAGCTCCTCGAACACCGGGGAGCTGTTTTTT
TRBJ1-1 TRBD1 13 TRBV30 - CAWGRQGNTEAFF TGTGCCTGGGGTAGACAGGGGAACACTGAAGCTTTCTTT